These 9 T cell receptor beta chains were all obtained from the same sample, sequenced in a study of blood T cell repertoires in COVID-19. Clones were read by immunoSEQ multiplex PCR, and TCRdb kept only the in-frame ones, dropping some. Of 150,000 or so clones in the sample, around 80% are singletons; the top ten hold roughly 12%. The material sequenced was PBMCs or T cells enriched from blood (not recorded which). These receptors all stem from a man aged 50 to 59 who had recovered from COVID-19.

The genes are TRBV2 and TRBJ2-3, with 7 bases identical to TRBD1. V lost 7 bases, J lost 2 bases, and 6 bases stayed unmatched. This CDR3 is built from 14 residues. Germline V gene data show CDR1 as SNHLY and CDR2 as FYNNEI. CDR3 DNA: TGTGCCAGCACCGACAGGGCACACACAGATACGCAGTATTTT. It specifies CASTDRAHTDTQYF.

This chain joins TRBV19 and TRBJ1-1; 9 nucleotides align to TRBD1. Germline CDR1 is LNHDA and CDR2 is SQIVND (reference sequence). The CDR3 has 15 residues. With V trimmed by 9 bases and J by 2 bases, 10 bases remained unmatched. The CDR3 is CASQRTGVGNTEAFF. CDR3 in DNA: TGTGCCAGCCAACGGACAGGGGTAGGCAACACTGAAGCTTTCTTT.

The V gene is TRBV27, the J gene TRBJ2-3; a possible D gene is TRBD1 (6 bases). V lost 1 base and J 7 bases, leaving 12 bases between the germline ends. The CDR3 loop spans 14 amino acids. The germline V gene has CDR1 MNHEY and CDR2 SMNVEV (reference sequence). The CDR3 sequence is CASSLYRTVNTQYF. CDR3 coding DNA: TGTGCCAGCAGTTTATACCGGACAGTAAATACGCAGTATTTT.

The J gene is TRBJ2-7, the V gene TRBV11-1; 9 positions match TRBD1. With V trimmed by 5 bases and J by 2 bases, 7 bases remained unmatched. Germline-derived CDR1 and CDR2 are SGHAT and FQDESV (reference sequence). CDR3 size: 15 residues. The CDR3 region is CASSLLTGGAYEQYF. The CDR3 nucleotides are TGTGCCAGCAGCCTTTTGACAGGGGGTGCCTACGAGCAGTACTTC.

The table lists this clone with a count of one. The chain employs TRBV7-2 and TRBJ2-7, with 7 bases aligning to TRBD2. The CDR3 length is 14 residues. Germline CDR1 is SGHTA and CDR2 is FQGNSA. The V segment lost 5 bases and the J segment 13 bases; nucleotides outside the gene matches: 17. This CDR3 reads CASSPRGGASPIYF. For the CDR3, the DNA is TGTGCCAGCAGCCCTCGGGGAGGGGCGTCGCCCATTTACTTC.

CDR3 DNA: TGTGCCAGCAGCTTTCGGAGCGGTAACACAGATACGCAGTATTTT. Translated: CASSFRSGNTDTQYF. The chain couples TRBV7-9 to TRBJ2-3; tentatively, D is TRBD2 (5 bases). CDR1 and CDR2 (germline): SEHNR, FQNEAQ (reference sequence). V was shortened by 3 bases and J by 2 bases, with 12 bases between the two germline ends. The CDR3 loop spans 15 amino acids.

This clone was observed a single time. The J gene is TRBJ1-2, the V gene TRBV19; no firm D call. The V gene lost 1 base and the J gene lost 8 bases, with 14 bases spanning the gap. The CDR3 runs 14 residues. Per the germline V gene, CDR1 is LNHDA and CDR2 is SQIVND (reference sequence). The CDR3 nucleotides are TGTGCCAGTAGTATAGTGGGCAGCAGCGGCGGCTACACCTTC. This sequence encodes CASSIVGSSGGYTF. Full variable domain (rest looked up from reference TRBV19 and TRBJ1-2): DGGITQSPKYLFRKEGQNVTLSCEQNLNHDAMYWYRQDPGQGLRLIYYSQIVNDFQKGDIAEGYSVSREKKESFPLTVTSAQKNPTAFYLCASSIVGSSGGYTFGSGTRLTVV.

This clone came up once. This chain uses TRBV5-1 with TRBJ2-3, with TRBD1 as a possible D gene (7 bases). The CDR3 loop spans 17 amino acids. From germline, CDR1 is SGHRS and CDR2 YFSETQ. V gave up 4 bases and J gave up 3 bases, with 21 bases separating them. CDR3 coding DNA: TGCGCCAGCAGCATAGCAGGGGGGCAGGGTGCGACAGATACGCAGTATTTT. Translating gives CASSIAGGQGATDTQYF.

V usage is TRBV11-2 and J usage is TRBJ2-7, with TRBD1 matching 8 bases. Germline-derived CDR1 and CDR2 are SGHAT and FQNNGV. This CDR3 comprises 15 residues. Unmatched junction bases numbered 6, after V lost 4 bases and J lost 1 base. CDR3 DNA: TGTGCCAGCAGCTCGGGACAGGTCCCTTCCTACGAGCAGTACTTC. Its protein is CASSSGQVPSYEQYF.